Below, one T cell receptor beta chain is given with its context. As yet, its antigen is unknown. Method: immunoSEQ multiplex PCR; TCRdb's copy keeps in-frame clones and lacks some. The sample includes just under 75,000 clones, around 94% of them seen just once. These data belong to a study of cytomegalovirus exposure and HLA in healthy donors. Across the whole study: The same platform used for the 666 first-cohort repertoires was also used for the 100 to 150 validation repertoires, as a later analysis reported. Study-wide results and caveats: Cytomegalovirus association was assigned to approximately 160 TCR beta chains.

The CDR3 length is 15 residues. Unmatched junction bases numbered 6, after V lost 5 bases and J lost 8 bases. Germline-derived CDR1 and CDR2 are SGHTA and FQGNSA. The donors were in the approximately 120-subject validation cohort; that cohort was separate from the approximately 670-subject first cohort. The sample taken for sequencing was PBMCs. The V and J genes are TRBV7-2 and TRBJ2-4, with 13 bases that match TRBD2. This receptor was identified in a woman aged 18-30 years in good health and CMV-seropositive. DNA of the CDR3: TGTGCCAGCAGCCCCCGACTAGCGGGGGGTGACATTCAGTACTTC. Amino acid sequence: CASSPRLAGGDIQYF. Together with reference TRBV7-2 and TRBJ2-4, the CDR3 gives the full variable domain: GAGVSQSPSNKVTEKGKDVELRCDPISGHTALYWYRQSLGQGLEFLIYFQGNSAPDKSGLPSDRFSAERTGGSVSTLTIQRTQQEDSAVYLCASSPRLAGGDIQYFGAGTRLSVL.